The 9 T cell receptor beta chains listed next were all sequenced from one sample in a study of PD-1 blockade in classical Hodgkin lymphoma. Assay: immunoSEQ multiplex PCR; the TCRdb copy retains only in-frame clones and omits some. This table holds over 25,000 clones, 70% to 75% found once. Every patient was affected by relapse after autologous stem cell transplantation, while exposure to brentuximab vedotin was not uniform. The specimen was peripheral blood mononuclear cells (PBMCs), collected before the second cycle of nivolumab. The receptors shown here come from a human donor with classical Hodgkin lymphoma.

The chain employs TRBV2 and TRBJ2-1; 7 bases match TRBD2. The ends lost 4 bases at V and 0 bases at J; junction bases unmatched: 6. Germline loops: CDR1 SNHLY, CDR2 FYNNEI. The CDR3 has 16 residues. The CDR3: CASSGGGTSSYNEQFF. The CDR3 region has the DNA TGTGCCAGCAGTGGGGGGGGAACGAGCTCCTACAATGAGCAGTTCTTC. The entire variable domain, with the rest obtained from reference TRBV2 and TRBJ2-1, is as follows: EPEVTQTPSHQVTQMGQEVILRCVPISNHLYFYWYRQILGQKVEFLVSFYNNEISEKSEIFDDQFSVERPDGSNFTLKIRSTKLEDSAMYFCASSGGGTSSYNEQFFGPGTRLTVL.

This chain joins TRBV10-3 and TRBJ1-2; 9 nucleotides match TRBD1. CDR3 length: 17 residues. Losses at the gene ends were 3 bases for V and 6 bases for J; bases not matched to a gene: 14. CDR1 is ENHRY and CDR2 is SYGVKD in the germline V gene. CDR3 bases: TGTGCCATCAGTGATATGGGACAGGGTCCCGGGAGGCATGGCTACACCTTC. Its translation: CAISDMGQGPGRHGYTF.

The chain uses TRBV7-9 and TRBJ1-1, with D unclear. Germline-derived CDR1 and CDR2 are SEHNR and FQNEAQ (reference sequence). With 3 bases removed from V and 3 bases from J, the gap between germline ends came to 8 bases. The CDR3 totals 13 residues. The CDR3 nucleotides read TGTGCCAGCAGCTTGGAGGGCGACACTGAAGCTTTCTTT. Amino acid sequence: CASSLEGDTEAFF.

The rearrangement joins TRBV20-1 to TRBJ1-2; D is ambiguous. This CDR3 is 11 amino acids long. V was trimmed by 6 bases and J by 3 bases, leaving 8 bases between them. Germline V lookup: CDR1 DFQATT, CDR2 SNEGSKA (reference sequence). The CDR3 loop is CSAGWDYGYTF. CDR3 coding DNA: TGCAGTGCGGGTTGGGACTATGGCTACACCTTC.

There are a few counts of this clone. The chain joins TRBV19 to TRBJ1-2; D is possibly TRBD1 (6 bases). V lost 6 bases to trimming and J lost 4 bases, with 12 bases between them. The CDR3 covers 13 residues. CDR1 and CDR2 (germline): LNHDA, SQIVND (reference sequence). CDR3 in DNA: TGTGCCAGTAGATCACAGGGAGCCTATGGCTACACCTTC. Protein: CASRSQGAYGYTF. Together with reference TRBV19 and TRBJ1-2, the CDR3 gives the full variable domain: DGGITQSPKYLFRKEGQNVTLSCEQNLNHDAMYWYRQDPGQGLRLIYYSQIVNDFQKGDIAEGYSVSREKKESFPLTVTSAQKNPTAFYLCASRSQGAYGYTFGSGTRLTVV.

V and J are TRBV2 and TRBJ2-1; no clear D gene. The CDR3 runs 11 residues. CDR1 and CDR2 (germline): SNHLY, FYNNEI. Trimming removed 3 bases at V and 9 bases at J, with 6 bases between. The CDR3 nucleotides are TGTGCCAGCAGTGAGTGGGGTGAGCAGTTCTTC. Amino acid sequence: CASSEWGEQFF.

V and J are TRBV7-9 and TRBJ2-7; 11 bases align to TRBD2. Germline assignment: CDR1 SEHNR and CDR2 FQNEAQ (reference sequence). This CDR3 spans 15 amino acids. Unmatched junction bases numbered 4, after V lost 4 bases and J lost 2 bases. The CDR3 reads CASSSTSGGPYEQYF. The CDR3 coding sequence is TGTGCCAGCAGCTCTACTAGCGGGGGACCCTACGAGCAGTACTTC.

The chain employs TRBV5-8 and TRBJ1-1, with 8 bases lining up with TRBD1. The CDR3 runs to 15 residues. The J segment lost 3 bases and the V segment lost 4 bases, leaving 8 bases of the junction unmatched. The germline gives CDR1 SGHTS, CDR2 YDEGEE. The CDR3 bases are TGTGCCAGCAGCCCTCTGGGACAGGCCCACACTGAAGCTTTCTTT. Translating gives CASSPLGQAHTEAFF. Complete variable domain (other parts from reference TRBV5-8 and TRBJ1-1): EAGVTQSPTHLIKTRGQQATLRCSPISGHTSVYWYQQALGLGLQFLLWYDEGEERNRGNFPPRFSGRQFPNYSSELNVNALELEDSALYLCASSPLGQAHTEAFFGQGTRLTVV.

The chain links TRBV9 to TRBJ2-7; 7 bases map to TRBD2. V shed 0 bases, J shed 4 bases, and the junction held 1 base outside the gene matches. From germline, CDR1 is SGDLS and CDR2 YYNGEE. The CDR3 is made up of 13 amino acids. Written as DNA, the CDR3 is TGTGCCAGCAGCGTAGGGGAGGGTTACGAGCAGTACTTC. This codes for CASSVGEGYEQYF.